These 10 T cell receptor beta chains came from one sample sequenced in a study of OX40 agonist ivuxolimab in advanced cancers. Clones were sequenced by immunoSEQ multiplex PCR, and TCRdb holds only the in-frame ones, with some missing. The data hold tens of thousands of clones, with over 75% observed a single time. Specimen: CD4+ or CD8+ T cells sorted from blood, collected in a trial of the OX40 agonist ivuxolimab. The receptors here all came from an adult with an advanced solid tumor such as melanoma, head and neck, liver or kidney cancer.

This chain joins TRBV28 and TRBJ2-1, with 11 bases matching TRBD2. Germline V gene data show CDR1 as MDHEN and CDR2 as SYDVKM. The CDR3 extends over 16 amino acids. With V trimmed by 6 bases and J by 3 bases, 7 bases remained unmatched. CDR3 region: CASSSPGTSGYNEQFF. The CDR3 DNA reads TGTGCCAGCAGCTCGCCTGGGACTAGCGGCTACAATGAGCAGTTCTTC.

The V gene is TRBV10-3, the J gene TRBJ1-4; tentative D call: TRBD1 (6 bases). The CDR3 runs 13 residues. Germline V gene sequence: CDR1 ENHRY, CDR2 SYGVKD. The germline V and J ends were trimmed by 3 bases and 7 bases, with 9 bases remaining between them. CDR3 DNA sequence: TGTGCCATCAGTGAAGACAGGAGTGAAAAACTGTTTTTT. This translates into CAISEDRSEKLFF.

The V call is TRBV6-1, the J call TRBJ1-1, with D possibly being TRBD1 (5 bases). The V end was cut by 9 bases, the J end by 0 bases, with 14 bases between. Germline CDR1 reads MNHNS; CDR2 reads SASEGT. The CDR3 spans 14 residues. The CDR3 DNA follows: TGTGCCAGTCAGGGATTCCTCATGAACACTGAAGCTTTCTTT. It encodes CASQGFLMNTEAFF.

This rearrangement joins TRBV7-2 to TRBJ2-1; 8 nucleotides match TRBD1. This CDR3 region has 15 residues. V was clipped by 3 bases and J by 3 bases; unmatched bases: 4. Germline CDR1 reads SGHTA; CDR2 reads FQGNSA. The CDR3: CASSFDRGNYNEQFF. DNA for the CDR3: TGTGCCAGCAGCTTTGACAGGGGAAACTACAATGAGCAGTTCTTC.

The CDR3 coding sequence is TGTGCCAGCAGCTCCACTAGCGGTCCGGAGGATACGCAGTATTTT. Translating it yields CASSSTSGPEDTQYF. The gene calls are TRBV7-2 and TRBJ2-3, with TRBD2 identical over 8 bases. In germline, CDR1 is SGHTA, CDR2 FQGNSA. The CDR3 extends over 15 amino acids. V lost 4 bases to trimming and J lost 6 bases; unmatched junction nucleotides: 9.

The chain links TRBV7-2 to TRBJ2-5; 12 positions match TRBD2. Germline CDR1 SGHTA, CDR2 FQGNSA. V shed 8 bases, J shed 3 bases, and the junction held 13 bases outside the gene matches. CDR3 size: 17 residues. The CDR3 is CASGWLAGGPSKETQYF. The CDR3 region has the DNA TGTGCCAGCGGATGGCTAGCGGGGGGGCCAAGTAAAGAGACCCAGTACTTC.

The rearrangement joins TRBV27 to TRBJ2-7; 7 positions match TRBD2. Trimming removed 3 bases from V and 0 bases from J; junction bases left unmatched: 8. The CDR3 covers 16 residues. Germline values: CDR1 MNHEY, CDR2 SMNVEV (reference sequence). In nucleotides, the CDR3 is TGTGCCAGCAGTTTGGGGAGGGTGAGGAGCTCCTACGAGCAGTACTTC. It yields the protein CASSLGRVRSSYEQYF.

There are a few counts of this clone. CDR3 coding DNA: TGTGCCAGCTCACCCACCCCGGCAGGGGCCGAGCAGTACTTC. As protein: CASSPTPAGAEQYF. The chain joins TRBV18 to TRBJ2-7; D possibly corresponds to TRBD1 (6 bases). Trimming left V 3 bases short and J 6 bases short, with 15 bases between. This CDR3 contains 14 residues. CDR1 KGHSH and CDR2 LQKENI come from the germline V gene.

The rearrangement joins TRBV7-2 to TRBJ2-5; no firm D call. The germline V and J ends were trimmed by 6 bases and 3 bases, with 8 bases remaining between them. CDR1 is SGHTA and CDR2 is FQGNSA in the germline V gene. This CDR3 has 12 residues. CDR3 coding DNA: TGTGCCAGCAGTACGGGTAAAGAGACCCAGTACTTC. It specifies CASSTGKETQYF.

V is TRBV6-1 and J is TRBJ2-1, with TRBD2 matching 8 bases. V was pared by 7 bases and J by 4 bases, with 3 bases of the junction left unmatched. This CDR3 is 13 amino acids long. Germline V gene sequence: CDR1 MNHNS, CDR2 SASEGT. In DNA, the CDR3 is TGTGCCAGCAACGGGGGGGTATACAATGAGCAGTTCTTC. It encodes CASNGGVYNEQFF.